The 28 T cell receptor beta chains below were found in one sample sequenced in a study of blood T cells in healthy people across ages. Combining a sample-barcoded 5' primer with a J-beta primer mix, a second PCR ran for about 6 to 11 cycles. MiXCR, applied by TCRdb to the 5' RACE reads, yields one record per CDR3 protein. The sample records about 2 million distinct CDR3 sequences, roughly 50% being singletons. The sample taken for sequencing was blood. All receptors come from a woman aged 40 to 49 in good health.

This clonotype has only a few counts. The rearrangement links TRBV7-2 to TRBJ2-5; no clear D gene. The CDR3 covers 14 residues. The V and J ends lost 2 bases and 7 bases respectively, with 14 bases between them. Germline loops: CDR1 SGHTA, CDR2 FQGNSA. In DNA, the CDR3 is TGTGCCAGCAGCTTAAGTCCATCCTTGGCGACCCAGTACTTC. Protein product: CASSLSPSLATQYF. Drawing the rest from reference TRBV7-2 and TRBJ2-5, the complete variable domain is GAGVSQSPSNKVTEKGKDVELRCDPISGHTALYWYRQSLGQGLEFLIYFQGNSAPDKSGLPSDRFSAERTGGSVSTLTIQRTQQEDSAVYLCASSLSPSLATQYFGPGTRLLVL.

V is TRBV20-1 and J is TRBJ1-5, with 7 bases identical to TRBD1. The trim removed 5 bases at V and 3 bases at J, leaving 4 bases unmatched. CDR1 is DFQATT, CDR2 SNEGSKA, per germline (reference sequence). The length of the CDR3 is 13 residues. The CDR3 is CSAVDRVNQPQHF. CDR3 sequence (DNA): TGCAGTGCTGTAGACAGGGTCAATCAGCCCCAGCATTTT.

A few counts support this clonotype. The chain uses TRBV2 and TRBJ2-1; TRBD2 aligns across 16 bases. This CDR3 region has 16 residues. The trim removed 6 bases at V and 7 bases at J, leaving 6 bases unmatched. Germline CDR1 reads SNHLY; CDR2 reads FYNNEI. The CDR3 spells CASRWGTSGGGNEQFF. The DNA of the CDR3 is TGTGCCAGCAGATGGGGGACTAGCGGGGGGGGTAATGAGCAGTTCTTC. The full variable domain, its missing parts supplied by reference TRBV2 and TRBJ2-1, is EPEVTQTPSHQVTQMGQEVILRCVPISNHLYFYWYRQILGQKVEFLVSFYNNEISEKSEIFDDQFSVERPDGSNFTLKIRSTKLEDSAMYFCASRWGTSGGGNEQFFGPGTRLTVL.

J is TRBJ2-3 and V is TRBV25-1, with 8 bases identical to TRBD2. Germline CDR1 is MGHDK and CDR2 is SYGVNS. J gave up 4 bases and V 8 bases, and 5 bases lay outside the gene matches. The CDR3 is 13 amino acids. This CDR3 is CASPGGRADTQYF. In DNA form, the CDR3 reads TGTGCCAGCCCGGGGGGGAGGGCAGATACGCAGTATTTT.

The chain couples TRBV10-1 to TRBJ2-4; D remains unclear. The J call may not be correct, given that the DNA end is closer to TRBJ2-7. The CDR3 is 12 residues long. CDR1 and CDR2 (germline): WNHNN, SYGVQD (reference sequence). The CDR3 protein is CASSDLQNEQYF. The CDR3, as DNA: TGCGCCAGCAGTGACTTGCAGAACGAGCAGTACTTC.

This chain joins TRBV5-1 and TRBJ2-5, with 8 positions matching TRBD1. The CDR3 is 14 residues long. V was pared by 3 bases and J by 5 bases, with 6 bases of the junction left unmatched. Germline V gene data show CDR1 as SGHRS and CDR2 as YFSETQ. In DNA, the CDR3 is TGCGCCAGCAGCTCGACAGGGGTAACCGAGACCCAGTACTTC. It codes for CASSSTGVTETQYF.

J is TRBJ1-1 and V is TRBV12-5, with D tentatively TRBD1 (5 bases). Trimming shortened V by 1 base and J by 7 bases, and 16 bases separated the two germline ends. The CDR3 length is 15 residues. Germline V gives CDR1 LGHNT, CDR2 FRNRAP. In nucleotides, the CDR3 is TGTGCTAGTGGTTTGGGGGGGGACGCCATTCATGAAGCTTTCTTT. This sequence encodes CASGLGGDAIHEAFF. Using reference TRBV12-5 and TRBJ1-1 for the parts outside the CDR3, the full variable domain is DARVTQTPRHKVTEMGQEVTMRCQPILGHNTVFWYRQTMMQGLELLAYFRNRAPLDDSGMPKDRFSAEMPDATLATLKIQPSEPRDSAVYFCASGLGGDAIHEAFFGQGTRLTVV.

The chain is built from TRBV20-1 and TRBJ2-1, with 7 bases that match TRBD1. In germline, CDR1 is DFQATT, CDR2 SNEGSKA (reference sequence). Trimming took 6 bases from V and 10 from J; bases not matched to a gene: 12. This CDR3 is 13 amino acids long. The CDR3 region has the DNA TGCAGTGCAAACAGACAGGGCTCCTACGAGCAGTTCTTC. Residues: CSANRQGSYEQFF.

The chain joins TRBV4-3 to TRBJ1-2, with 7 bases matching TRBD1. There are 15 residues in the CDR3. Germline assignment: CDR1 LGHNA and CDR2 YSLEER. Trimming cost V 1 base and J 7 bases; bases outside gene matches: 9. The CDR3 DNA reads TGCGCCAGCAGCCAAGGGTCCACAGGGGTTACTGGCTACACCTTC. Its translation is CASSQGSTGVTGYTF.

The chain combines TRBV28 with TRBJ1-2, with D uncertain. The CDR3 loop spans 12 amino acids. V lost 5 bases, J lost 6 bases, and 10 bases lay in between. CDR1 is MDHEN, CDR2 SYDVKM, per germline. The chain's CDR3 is CASSPLRDGYTF. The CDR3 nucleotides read TGTGCCAGCAGTCCTTTGCGGGATGGCTACACCTTC.

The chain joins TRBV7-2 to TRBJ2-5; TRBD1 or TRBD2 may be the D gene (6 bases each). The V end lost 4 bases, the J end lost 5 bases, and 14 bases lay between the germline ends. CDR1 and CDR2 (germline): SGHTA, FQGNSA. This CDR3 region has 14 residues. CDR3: CASSSIGGPETQYF. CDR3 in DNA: TGTGCCAGCAGCTCCATAGGGGGGCCTGAGACCCAGTACTTC.

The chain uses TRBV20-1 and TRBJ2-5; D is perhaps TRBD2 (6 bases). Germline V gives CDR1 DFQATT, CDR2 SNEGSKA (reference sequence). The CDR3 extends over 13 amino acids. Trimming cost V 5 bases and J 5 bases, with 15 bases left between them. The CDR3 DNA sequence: TGCAGTGCTCCTATAACTGGAGGGGAGACCCAGTACTTC. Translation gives CSAPITGGETQYF.

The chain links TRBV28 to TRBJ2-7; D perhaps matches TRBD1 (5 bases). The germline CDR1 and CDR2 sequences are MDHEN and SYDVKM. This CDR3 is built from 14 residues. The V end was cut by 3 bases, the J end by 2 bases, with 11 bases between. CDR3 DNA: TGTGCCAGCAGTTTTAGGGGCAGGACCTACGAGCAGTACTTC. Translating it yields CASSFRGRTYEQYF. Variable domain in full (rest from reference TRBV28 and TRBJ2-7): DVKVTQSSRYLVKRTGEKVFLECVQDMDHENMFWYRQDPGLGLRLIYFSYDVKMKEKGDIPEGYSVSREKKERFSLILESASTNQTSMYLCASSFRGRTYEQYFGPGTRLTVT.

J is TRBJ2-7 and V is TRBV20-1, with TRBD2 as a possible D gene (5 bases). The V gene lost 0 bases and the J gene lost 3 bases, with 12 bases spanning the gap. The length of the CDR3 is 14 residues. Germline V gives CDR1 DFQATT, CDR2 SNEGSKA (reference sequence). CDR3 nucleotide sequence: TGCAGTGCTAGAGAAGGACGTAGCGACTACGAGCAGTACTTC. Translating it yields CSAREGRSDYEQYF.

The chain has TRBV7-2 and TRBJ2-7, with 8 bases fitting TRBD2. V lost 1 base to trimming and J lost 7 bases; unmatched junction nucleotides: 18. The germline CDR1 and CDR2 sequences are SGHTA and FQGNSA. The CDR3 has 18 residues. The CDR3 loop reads CASSLGSGAGGSYNEQYF. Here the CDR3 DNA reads TGTGCCAGCAGCTTAGGTAGTGGGGCGGGGGGCAGCTACAATGAGCAGTACTTC.

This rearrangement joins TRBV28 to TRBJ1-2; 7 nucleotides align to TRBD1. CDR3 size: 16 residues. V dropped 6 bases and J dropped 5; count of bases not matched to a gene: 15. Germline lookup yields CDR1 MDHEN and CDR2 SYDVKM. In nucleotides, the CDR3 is TGTGCCAGCAGCCGGGACAGAGGTAGGCCCGCGTATGGCTACACCTTC. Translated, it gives CASSRDRGRPAYGYTF.

CDR3: CASSHQDLAKNIQYF. The CDR3, as DNA: TGTGCCAGCAGCCATCAGGACTTAGCCAAAAACATTCAGTACTTC. The rearrangement uses TRBV3-1 and TRBJ2-4, with a possible D match to TRBD2 (5 bases). This CDR3 region has 15 residues. The V end lost 3 bases, the J end lost 0 bases, and 9 bases lay between the germline ends. The germline gives CDR1 LGHDT, CDR2 YNNKEL (reference sequence). The full variable domain, completed using reference TRBV3-1 and TRBJ2-4, is DTAVSQTPKYLVTQMGNDKSIKCEQNLGHDTMYWYKQDSKKFLKIMFSYNNKELIINETVPNRFSPKSPDKAHLNLHINSLELGDSAVYFCASSHQDLAKNIQYFGAGTRLSVL.

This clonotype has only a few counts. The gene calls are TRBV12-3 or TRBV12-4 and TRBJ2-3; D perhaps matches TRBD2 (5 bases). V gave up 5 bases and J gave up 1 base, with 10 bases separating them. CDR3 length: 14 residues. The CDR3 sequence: CASSQLARTDTQYF. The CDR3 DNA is TGTGCCAGCAGTCAGCTAGCCCGCACAGATACGCAGTATTTT.

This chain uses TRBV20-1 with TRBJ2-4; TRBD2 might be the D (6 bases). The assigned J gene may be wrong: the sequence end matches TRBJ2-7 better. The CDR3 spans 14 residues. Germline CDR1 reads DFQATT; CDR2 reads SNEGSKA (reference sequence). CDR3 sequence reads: CSADPQEGWYEQYF. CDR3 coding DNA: TGCAGTGCTGACCCGCAGGAGGGGTGGTACGAGCAGTACTTC.

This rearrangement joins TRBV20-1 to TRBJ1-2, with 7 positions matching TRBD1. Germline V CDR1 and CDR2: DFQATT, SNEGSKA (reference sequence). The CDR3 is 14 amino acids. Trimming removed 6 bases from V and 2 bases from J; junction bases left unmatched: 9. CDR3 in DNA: TGCAGTGCCAAGACGACAGGGAGGAACTATGGCTACACCTTC. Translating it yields CSAKTTGRNYGYTF.

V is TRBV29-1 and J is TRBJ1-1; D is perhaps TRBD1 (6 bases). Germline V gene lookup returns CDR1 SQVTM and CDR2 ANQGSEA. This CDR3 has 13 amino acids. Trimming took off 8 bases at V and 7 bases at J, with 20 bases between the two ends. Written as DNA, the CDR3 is TGCAGCTCGAATCGTGGGGGGCTGGGTGAAGCTTTCTTT. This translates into CSSNRGGLGEAFF.

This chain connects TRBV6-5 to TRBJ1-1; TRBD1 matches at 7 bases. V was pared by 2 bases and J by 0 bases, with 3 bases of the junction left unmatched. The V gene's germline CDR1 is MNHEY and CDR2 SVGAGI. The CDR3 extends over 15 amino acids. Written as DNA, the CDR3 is TGTGCCAGCAGTTACCACAGGGGACTGAACACTGAAGCTTTCTTT. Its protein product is CASSYHRGLNTEAFF.

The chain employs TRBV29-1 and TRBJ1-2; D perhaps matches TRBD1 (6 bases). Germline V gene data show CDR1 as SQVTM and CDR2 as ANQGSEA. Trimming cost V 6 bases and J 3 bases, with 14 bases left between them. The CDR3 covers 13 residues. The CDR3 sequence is CSVVRQVDYGYTF. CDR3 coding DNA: TGCAGCGTCGTCCGACAGGTCGACTATGGCTACACCTTC. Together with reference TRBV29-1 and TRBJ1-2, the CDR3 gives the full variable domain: SAVISQKPSRDICQRGTSLTIQCQVDSQVTMMFWYRQQPGQSLTLIATANQGSEATYESGFVIDKFPISRPNLTFSTLTVSNMSPEDSSIYLCSVVRQVDYGYTFGSGTRLTVV.

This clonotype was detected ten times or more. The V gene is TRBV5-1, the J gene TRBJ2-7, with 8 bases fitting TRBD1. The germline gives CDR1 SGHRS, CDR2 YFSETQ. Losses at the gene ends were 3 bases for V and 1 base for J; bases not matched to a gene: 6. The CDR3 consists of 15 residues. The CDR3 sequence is CASSSTGASSYEQYF. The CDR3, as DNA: TGCGCCAGCAGCTCGACAGGGGCCTCGTCCTACGAGCAGTACTTC. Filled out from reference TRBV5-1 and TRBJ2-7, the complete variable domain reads KAGVTQTPRYLIKTRGQQVTLSCSPISGHRSVSWYQQTPGQGLQFLFEYFSETQRNKGNFPGRFSGRQFSNSRSEMNVSTLELGDSALYLCASSSTGASSYEQYFGPGTRLTVT.

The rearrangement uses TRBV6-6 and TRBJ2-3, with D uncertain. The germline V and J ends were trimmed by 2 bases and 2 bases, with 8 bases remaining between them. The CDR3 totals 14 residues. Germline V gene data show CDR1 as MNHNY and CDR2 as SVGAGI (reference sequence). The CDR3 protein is CASSYPPNTDTQYF. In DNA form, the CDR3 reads TGTGCCAGCAGTTACCCCCCTAACACAGATACGCAGTATTTT.

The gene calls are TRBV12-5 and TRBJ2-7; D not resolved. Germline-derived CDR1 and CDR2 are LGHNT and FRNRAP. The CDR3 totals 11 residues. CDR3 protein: CKNVREYEQYF. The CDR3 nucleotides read TGTAAAAACGTACGAGAGTACGAGCAGTACTTC.

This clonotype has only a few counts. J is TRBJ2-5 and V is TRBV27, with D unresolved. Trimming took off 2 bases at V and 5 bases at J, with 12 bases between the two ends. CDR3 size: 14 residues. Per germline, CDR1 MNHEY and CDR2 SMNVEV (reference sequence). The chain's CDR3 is CASSLLFGGETQYF. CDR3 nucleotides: TGTGCCAGCAGTTTACTTTTCGGTGGGGAGACCCAGTACTTC.

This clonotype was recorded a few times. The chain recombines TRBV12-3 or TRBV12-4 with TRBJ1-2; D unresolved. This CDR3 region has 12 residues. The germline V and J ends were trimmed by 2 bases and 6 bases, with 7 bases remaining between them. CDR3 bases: TGTGCCAGCAGTTTATCCTACGATGGCTACACCTTC. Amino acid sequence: CASSLSYDGYTF.